These 4 T cell receptor beta chains came from one sample sequenced in a study of blood T cell repertoires in COVID-19. Sequencing used immunoSEQ multiplex PCR; TCRdb keeps in-frame clones, though not all of them. The sample lists about 230,000 clones, over 70% occurring once. Sample: peripheral blood. These receptors all come from an elderly man with acute or convalescent COVID-19.

Worth noting for this clone: The identical CDR3 is also encoded by other nucleotide sequences in the sample. The chain is built from TRBV9 and TRBJ1-3, with 7 nucleotides matching TRBD1. The V gene end was trimmed by 0 bases and the J gene end by 0 bases; junction bases not matched to a gene: 0. CDR3 length: 15 residues. Germline V CDR1 and CDR2: SGDLS, YYNGEE. The CDR3, as DNA: TGTGCCAGCAGCGTAGGACAGGGCTCTGGAAACACCATATATTTT. Translating it yields CASSVGQGSGNTIYF.

This chain joins TRBV10-3 and TRBJ1-1; no firm D call. CDR3 length: 13 residues. The V gene's germline CDR1 is ENHRY and CDR2 SYGVKD. Trimming removed 10 bases from V and 0 bases from J, with 12 bases in between. The CDR3 region has the DNA TGTGCCACCCTACGAGATGTGAACACTGAAGCTTTCTTT. Translating it yields CATLRDVNTEAFF.

The chain combines TRBV27 with TRBJ2-3; TRBD2 matches at 8 bases. The CDR3 sequence is 16 residues long. Germline V gives CDR1 MNHEY, CDR2 SMNVEV (reference sequence). Trimming took 5 bases from V and 0 from J; bases not matched to a gene: 7. Here the CDR3 reads CASSKLAGSSTDTQYF. Here the CDR3 DNA reads TGTGCCAGCAGTAAATTAGCGGGATCTAGCACAGATACGCAGTATTTT.

V gene TRBV5-1 combines with J gene TRBJ1-1, with a possible D match to TRBD1 (5 bases). Germline loops: CDR1 SGHRS, CDR2 YFSETQ. V lost 1 base and J lost 4, with 14 bases in between. The CDR3 sequence is 15 residues long. DNA for the CDR3: TGCGCCAGCAGCTTGTTGCAGGGTGGGTCCACTGAAGCTTTCTTT. It specifies CASSLLQGGSTEAFF.